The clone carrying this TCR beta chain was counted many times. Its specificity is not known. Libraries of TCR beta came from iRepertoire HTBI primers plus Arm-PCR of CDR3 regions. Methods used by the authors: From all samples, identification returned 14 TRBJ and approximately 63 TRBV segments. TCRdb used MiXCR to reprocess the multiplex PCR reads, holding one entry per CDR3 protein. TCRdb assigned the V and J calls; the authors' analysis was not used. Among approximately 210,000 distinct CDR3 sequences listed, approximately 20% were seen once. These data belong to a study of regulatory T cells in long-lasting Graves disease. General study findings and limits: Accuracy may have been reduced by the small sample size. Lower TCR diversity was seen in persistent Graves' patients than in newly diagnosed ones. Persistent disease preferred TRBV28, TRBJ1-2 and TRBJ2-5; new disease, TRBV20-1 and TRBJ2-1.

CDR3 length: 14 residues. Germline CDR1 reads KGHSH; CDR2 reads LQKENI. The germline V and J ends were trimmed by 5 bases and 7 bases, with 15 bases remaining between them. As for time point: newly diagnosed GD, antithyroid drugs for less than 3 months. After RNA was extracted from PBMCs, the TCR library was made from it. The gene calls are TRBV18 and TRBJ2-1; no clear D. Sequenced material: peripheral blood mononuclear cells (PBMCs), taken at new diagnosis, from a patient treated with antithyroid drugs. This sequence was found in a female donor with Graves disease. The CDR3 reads CASSTDLLENEQFF. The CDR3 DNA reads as TGTGCCAGCTCAACGGACCTACTCGAGAATGAGCAGTTCTTC.